The 32 T cell receptor beta chains below were found in one sample sequenced in a study of shared clonotypes between healthy human individuals. TCRdb's copy holds only in-frame clones and misses some; the assay was immunoSEQ multiplex PCR. The data contain 2 million to 2.5 million clones, under 95% of them singletons. Sequencing was carried out using naive CD4+ T cells from PBMCs. Regarding subset: CD45RA+ positively selected. The receptors here all came from a man aged 18 to 30 in good health. Some clones in this sample may be carry-over from other donors' samples.

V gene TRBV5-6 combines with J gene TRBJ1-4, with TRBD1 identical over 7 bases. This CDR3 is 17 amino acids long. Germline V gene data show CDR1 as SGHDT and CDR2 as YYEEEE. V was clipped by 1 base and J by 0 bases; unmatched bases: 6. The CDR3, as DNA: TGTGCCAGCAGCTTGTTGGGACAGTCATCAACTAATGAAAAACTGTTTTTT. It is translated as CASSLLGQSSTNEKLFF.

CDR3 coding DNA: TGCGCCAGCAGCCAAGGGGAATTGGCGGATACGCAGTATTTT. It codes for CASSQGELADTQYF. The chain links TRBV4-1 to TRBJ2-3; no clear D. The germline CDR1 and CDR2 sequences are MGHRA and YSYEKL. CDR3 length: 14 amino acids. V dropped 1 base and J dropped 6 bases, with 11 bases sitting between them.

Turning to this clone: Other DNA sequences of this sample code for an identical CDR3. The rearrangement joins TRBV30 to TRBJ2-7; D is perhaps TRBD2 (6 bases). The CDR3 has 13 residues. Looked up from germline, CDR1 is GTSNPN and CDR2 is SVGIG (reference sequence). The ends were cut back, 5 bases at V and 0 bases at J, with 11 bases in the middle. The CDR3 coding sequence is TGTGCCTGGGGGGCGGGGAGCTCCTACGAGCAGTACTTC. It is translated as CAWGAGSSYEQYF.

This clone came up a few times. The J gene is TRBJ1-1, the V gene TRBV10-2, with unresolved D. CDR3 length equals 11 residues. The V and J ends lost 7 bases and 7 bases respectively, with 10 bases between them. The germline gives CDR1 WSHSY, CDR2 SAAADI. For the CDR3, the DNA is TGCGCCAGCATGCGGGTAGATGAAGCTTTCTTT. Encoded protein: CASMRVDEAFF.

This chain links TRBV5-5 with TRBJ1-4, with a weak D call TRBD1 (5 bases). CDR1 is SGHKS, CDR2 YYEKEE, per germline (reference sequence). The CDR3 spans 14 residues. V was pared by 0 bases and J by 8 bases, with 11 bases between. This CDR3 is CASSLARASEKLFF. The CDR3 DNA sequence: TGTGCCAGCAGCTTGGCCAGGGCCTCGGAAAAACTGTTTTTT.

This chain connects TRBV28 to TRBJ1-5, with TRBD1 matching 11 bases. With V trimmed by 10 bases and J by 7 bases, 6 bases remained unmatched. Per the germline V gene, CDR1 is MDHEN and CDR2 is SYDVKM. This CDR3 region has 13 residues. This CDR3 reads CATLGQGAQPQHF. CDR3 DNA sequence: TGTGCCACCTTAGGACAGGGGGCACAGCCCCAGCATTTT.

V is TRBV28 and J is TRBJ2-3; D is possibly TRBD1 (5 bases). The germline V gene has CDR1 MDHEN and CDR2 SYDVKM. V lost 4 bases, J lost 7 bases, and 15 bases lay in between. The CDR3 covers 14 residues. In DNA, the CDR3 is TGTGCCAGCAGTTCATCCCCCAGGGCGAATACGCAGTATTTT. Protein sequence: CASSSSPRANTQYF. Looking up the rest from reference TRBV28 and TRBJ2-3 gives the full variable domain: DVKVTQSSRYLVKRTGEKVFLECVQDMDHENMFWYRQDPGLGLRLIYFSYDVKMKEKGDIPEGYSVSREKKERFSLILESASTNQTSMYLCASSSSPRANTQYFGPGTRLTVL.

Only a few counts were recorded for this clone. J is TRBJ1-5 and V is TRBV6-1; the match to TRBD1 covers 11 bases. Per germline, CDR1 MNHNS and CDR2 SASEGT. This CDR3 is built from 15 residues. J gave up 5 bases and V 5 bases, and 5 bases lay outside the gene matches. CDR3: CASSRTGGVDQPQHF. The CDR3 bases are TGTGCCAGCAGTAGGACAGGGGGCGTGGATCAGCCCCAGCATTTT.

Concerning this clone itself: The sample holds other DNA sequences that translate to the same CDR3. The chain links TRBV5-1 to TRBJ2-3; tentative D call: TRBD2 (5 bases). V was cut by 0 bases and J by 0 bases, with 11 bases left in between. Germline V CDR1 and CDR2: SGHRS, YFSETQ. This CDR3 contains 16 residues. The CDR3 sequence is CASSLGGSASTDTQYF. The CDR3 bases are TGCGCCAGCAGCTTGGGTGGTAGCGCTAGCACAGATACGCAGTATTTT.

The gene calls are TRBV6-8 and TRBJ1-1; no clear D. Trimming cost V 8 bases and J 6 bases, with 10 bases left between them. This CDR3 comprises 11 residues. CDR1 and CDR2 (germline): MNHGY, SAAAGT. The CDR3 protein is CASPLGAEAFF. The CDR3 DNA sequence: TGTGCCAGCCCCCTCGGTGCTGAAGCTTTCTTT.

V is TRBV27 and J is TRBJ1-1; D might be TRBD1 (6 bases). V lost 0 bases, J lost 0 bases, and 11 bases lay in between. Germline CDR1 and CDR2: MNHEY and SMNVEV (reference sequence). This CDR3 is 16 amino acids long. The CDR3 DNA sequence: TGTGCCAGCAGTTTATCGGGGGGGGGCATGAACACTGAAGCTTTCTTT. Translating gives CASSLSGGGMNTEAFF.

V and J are TRBV28 and TRBJ2-2, with no clear D. Trimming left V 4 bases short and J 7 bases short, with 4 bases between. CDR3 length: 11 residues. Per the germline V gene, CDR1 is MDHEN and CDR2 is SYDVKM. CDR3 nucleotides: TGTGCCAGCAGTTCGTACGGGGAGCTGTTTTTT. The encoded protein is CASSSYGELFF.

The chain recombines TRBV7-2 with TRBJ1-2; no clear D gene. Trimming shortened V by 5 bases and J by 5 bases, and 12 bases separated the two germline ends. Germline CDR1 is SGHTA and CDR2 is FQGNSA. The CDR3 has 13 amino acids. The CDR3: CASSPITTYGYTF. DNA for the CDR3: TGTGCCAGCAGCCCAATAACAACTTATGGCTACACCTTC.

V is TRBV5-4 and J is TRBJ2-1; tentative D call: TRBD2 (6 bases). The CDR3 covers 16 residues. CDR1 and CDR2 (germline): SGHNT, YYREEE (reference sequence). Trimming pared 5 bases from V and 0 bases from J, leaving 15 bases between. DNA of the CDR3: TGTGCCAGCAGTTTTGGAGGGTCTAGCTCCTACAATGAGCAGTTCTTC. Residues: CASSFGGSSSYNEQFF.

In nucleotides, the CDR3 is TGTGCCAGCAGAAGGACGGGGGATTCCTACGAGCAGTACTTC. Its protein is CASRRTGDSYEQYF. The chain recombines TRBV25-1 with TRBJ2-7, with a tentative D call TRBD2 (6 bases). V dropped 6 bases and J dropped 1 base, with 13 bases sitting between them. The CDR3 contains 14 residues. Germline lookup yields CDR1 MGHDK and CDR2 SYGVNS.

This rearrangement joins TRBV28 to TRBJ1-1; 9 nucleotides match TRBD1. Losses at the gene ends were 4 bases for V and 4 bases for J; bases not matched to a gene: 10. The V gene's germline CDR1 is MDHEN and CDR2 SYDVKM. This CDR3 has 16 residues. The CDR3 loop is CASSSPLGTGSTEAFF. The CDR3 coding sequence is TGTGCCAGCAGTTCTCCCCTGGGGACAGGGAGCACTGAAGCTTTCTTT.

The V call is TRBV7-9, the J call TRBJ1-3; a weak D match, TRBD1 (5 bases). This CDR3 is built from 14 residues. Between the trimmed V and J ends, which lost 7 bases and 7 bases, there was a span of 17 bases. Per the germline V gene, CDR1 is SEHNR and CDR2 is FQNEAQ (reference sequence). CDR3 sequence: CASTQQVPGNTIYF. The CDR3 nucleotides are TGTGCCAGCACTCAACAGGTCCCGGGTAACACCATATATTTT.

The V and J genes are TRBV27 and TRBJ1-5; D gene unclear. Germline loops: CDR1 MNHEY, CDR2 SMNVEV (reference sequence). The CDR3 is 11 residues long. V was clipped by 7 bases and J by 2 bases, with 3 bases between them. The CDR3 region is CASKGNQPQHF. The CDR3 DNA reads as TGTGCCAGCAAAGGCAATCAGCCCCAGCATTTT.

This sequence joins TRBV19 and TRBJ2-5; D possibly corresponds to TRBD2 (6 bases). The CDR3 contains 13 residues. Germline V gene data show CDR1 as LNHDA and CDR2 as SQIVND (reference sequence). With 3 bases removed from V and 1 base from J, the gap between germline ends came to 6 bases. The CDR3 DNA reads as TGTGCCAGTAGTATGGGGGGCCAAGAGACCCAGTACTTC. Amino acid sequence: CASSMGGQETQYF.

Notes on this clone: Other nucleotide sequences in the sample specify the same CDR3. The J gene is TRBJ2-1, the V gene TRBV5-4; D tentatively fits TRBD1 or TRBD2 (5 bases each). The CDR3 is made up of 16 amino acids. Germline CDR1 reads SGHNT; CDR2 reads YYREEE (reference sequence). V lost 2 bases, J lost 0 bases, and 12 bases lay in between. The chain's CDR3 is CASSFGGGSSYNEQFF. The CDR3, as DNA: TGTGCCAGCAGCTTCGGTGGGGGAAGCTCCTACAATGAGCAGTTCTTC.

CDR3 region: CASSPRERVATDTQYF. The CDR3 nucleotides read TGTGCCAGCAGCCCGCGGGAGAGGGTGGCCACAGATACGCAGTATTTT. The gene calls are TRBV11-2 and TRBJ2-3, with 7 bases that match TRBD2. The CDR3 contains 16 residues. Per germline, CDR1 SGHAT and CDR2 FQNNGV. With V trimmed by 5 bases and J by 2 bases, 10 bases remained unmatched.

With respect to this clone: At the DNA level, this CDR3 is encoded by other sequences in the same sample as well. The chain couples TRBV28 to TRBJ1-2; the D gene is possibly TRBD1 (6 bases). The CDR3 length is 13 residues. Germline CDR1 MDHEN, CDR2 SYDVKM. The ends were cut back, 5 bases at V and 2 bases at J, with 9 bases in the middle. The CDR3 protein is CASSRTGNYGYTF. The CDR3 nucleotides read TGTGCCAGCAGTCGCACAGGGAACTATGGCTACACCTTC.

V usage is TRBV27 and J usage is TRBJ2-3, with 11 bases matching TRBD2. The V segment lost 0 bases and the J segment 4 bases; nucleotides outside the gene matches: 6. CDR3 size: 17 residues. Germline V gene lookup returns CDR1 MNHEY and CDR2 SMNVEV (reference sequence). This CDR3 is CASSLSYLAGGADTQYF. CDR3 DNA: TGTGCCAGCAGTTTATCATACCTAGCGGGAGGTGCAGATACGCAGTATTTT.

The rearrangement links TRBV28 to TRBJ2-7; possibly TRBD1 or TRBD2 for D (5 bases each). V was shortened by 5 bases and J by 3 bases, with 14 bases between the two germline ends. Germline V gene sequence: CDR1 MDHEN, CDR2 SYDVKM. The CDR3 spans 14 residues. This CDR3 is CASSPGPKGYEQYF. The CDR3 region has the DNA TGTGCCAGCAGTCCGGGACCTAAGGGCTACGAGCAGTACTTC.

A few counts support this clone. Other DNA sequences within the sample encode an identical CDR3. V usage is TRBV2 and J usage is TRBJ2-5; D is unresolved. Trimming pared 1 base from V and 4 bases from J, leaving 1 base between. This CDR3 comprises 11 residues. CDR1 is SNHLY, CDR2 FYNNEI, per germline. The CDR3 DNA reads as TGTGCCAGCAGTGAAGGAGAGACCCAGTACTTC. As protein: CASSEGETQYF.

The gene calls are TRBV6-1 and TRBJ1-3; D unresolved. Trimming stripped 7 bases from V and 0 bases from J, with 7 bases between. CDR1 is MNHNS, CDR2 SASEGT, per germline. The CDR3 totals 13 residues. The CDR3 spells CASIQTSGNTIYF. CDR3 nucleotide sequence: TGTGCCAGCATACAGACCTCTGGAAACACCATATATTTT.

V gene TRBV4-1 combines with J gene TRBJ2-3, with 9 bases lining up with TRBD2. The CDR3 runs 15 residues. Germline-derived CDR1 and CDR2 are MGHRA and YSYEKL. V lost 2 bases and J lost 4; bases outside the gene matches: 4. DNA for the CDR3: TGCGCCAGCAGCCAATCTAGCGGGGTGGCAGATACGCAGTATTTT. Its protein product is CASSQSSGVADTQYF.

J is TRBJ2-3 and V is TRBV5-1, with 7 positions matching TRBD2. CDR1 is SGHRS, CDR2 YFSETQ, per germline. CDR3 length: 15 amino acids. Germline trimming cut 1 base from V and 5 bases from J; bases unmatched to any gene: 7. This CDR3 reads CASSLQAAGEDTQYF. CDR3 bases: TGCGCCAGCAGCTTGCAGGCCGCGGGGGAAGATACGCAGTATTTT. The complete variable domain, with remaining parts taken from reference TRBV5-1 and TRBJ2-3, reads KAGVTQTPRYLIKTRGQQVTLSCSPISGHRSVSWYQQTPGQGLQFLFEYFSETQRNKGNFPGRFSGRQFSNSRSEMNVSTLELGDSALYLCASSLQAAGEDTQYFGPGTRLTVL.

The chain carries TRBV5-1 and TRBJ2-7; D is tentatively TRBD1 or TRBD2 (5 bases each). The CDR3 is 15 amino acids. Germline assignment: CDR1 SGHRS and CDR2 YFSETQ. Trimming took off 4 bases at V and 1 base at J, with 15 bases between the two ends. CDR3 protein: CASSTAGTGSYEQYF. In DNA, the CDR3 is TGCGCCAGCAGCACCGCCGGGACGGGTTCCTACGAGCAGTACTTC.

This sequence joins TRBV7-9 and TRBJ2-7; D might be TRBD1 (6 bases). The germline CDR1 and CDR2 sequences are SEHNR and FQNEAQ (reference sequence). This CDR3 is 15 amino acids long. The V end was cut by 3 bases, the J end by 2 bases, with 14 bases between. CDR3: CASSFRSGETYEQYF. CDR3 in DNA: TGTGCCAGCAGCTTCCGGTCAGGGGAAACCTACGAGCAGTACTTC.

The chain links TRBV7-2 to TRBJ2-3; D assignment may be TRBD1 or TRBD2 (5 bases each). The CDR3 has 15 residues. The V gene lost 7 bases and the J gene lost 2 bases, with 16 bases spanning the gap. CDR1 SGHTA and CDR2 FQGNSA come from the germline V gene. CDR3 protein: CASTRERGYTDTQYF. The CDR3 DNA reads TGTGCCAGCACCCGGGAAAGGGGCTACACAGATACGCAGTATTTT.

The rearrangement uses TRBV30 and TRBJ2-2; no definite D call. V lost 3 bases to trimming and J lost 2 bases, with 10 bases between them. Germline V gene sequence: CDR1 GTSNPN, CDR2 SVGIG (reference sequence). This CDR3 is built from 14 residues. The CDR3 coding sequence is TGTGCCTGGAGGGTGACACCAAACACCGGGGAGCTGTTTTTT. Protein sequence: CAWRVTPNTGELFF.